This passage covers 8 T cell receptor beta chains from one sample sequenced in a study of long-term antiretroviral therapy in people with HIV. It was version v3.0 of the immunoSEQ assay that was run at survey level. The method was immunoSEQ multiplex PCR; TCRdb's version includes in-frame clones alone and lacks a portion of them. The table has more than 20,000 clones, about 91% seen once. The specimen comprised unsorted PBMCs, sampled 1.8 years before starting antiretroviral therapy. These receptors originate from a man aged 45-60 years with HIV.

This clone was recorded only once. The rearrangement joins TRBV7-9 to TRBJ1-4; D unresolved. The CDR3 sequence is 14 residues long. V gave up 5 bases and J gave up 6 bases, with 13 bases separating them. The germline V gene encodes CDR1 SEHNR and CDR2 FQNEAQ (reference sequence). Here the CDR3 DNA reads TGTGCCAGCAGCGGGGTGGACCTTCATGAAAAACTGTTTTTT. Residues: CASSGVDLHEKLFF.

The table lists this clone with a few counts. This chain connects TRBV7-9 to TRBJ2-7; 9 bases fit TRBD2. The CDR3 has 16 amino acids. V was pared by 1 base and J by 5 bases, with 9 bases of the junction left unmatched. Germline V gene data show CDR1 as SEHNR and CDR2 as FQNEAQ (reference sequence). In DNA, the CDR3 is TGTGCCAGCAGCTTAGTATCGCTAGCGGGAACTGACGAGCAGTACTTC. Its translation is CASSLVSLAGTDEQYF.

There are a few counts of this clone. This chain uses TRBV10-1 with TRBJ1-6; TRBD1 is a possible D gene (5 bases). The CDR3 runs 14 residues. V lost 4 bases to trimming and J lost 10 bases, with 14 bases between them. In germline, CDR1 is WNHNN, CDR2 SYGVQD (reference sequence). The CDR3 DNA reads as TGCGCCAGCAGTGGCGGGGGTTATGGGTCACCCCTCCACTTT. Residues: CASSGGGYGSPLHF.

This clone came up once. The chain combines TRBV6-1 with TRBJ1-4; the D is unclear. The V gene's germline CDR1 is MNHNS and CDR2 SASEGT. V lost 6 bases and J 8 bases, leaving 13 bases between the germline ends. This CDR3 spans 13 amino acids. DNA for the CDR3: TGTGCCAGCAGGAAACATTCGGACGAAAAACTGTTTTTT. Protein: CASRKHSDEKLFF.

The chain is built from TRBV6-1 and TRBJ2-7; D remains unclear. The V gene's germline CDR1 is MNHNS and CDR2 SASEGT. V lost 7 bases, J lost 0 bases, and 10 bases lay in between. The CDR3 sequence is 13 residues long. CDR3 in amino acids: CASKVELSYEQYF. In DNA form, the CDR3 reads TGTGCCAGCAAGGTTGAACTCTCCTACGAGCAGTACTTC.

The chain carries TRBV6-5 and TRBJ1-1; TRBD1 aligns across 9 bases. Germline assignment: CDR1 MNHEY and CDR2 SVGAGI. CDR3 length: 16 residues. The trim removed 2 bases at V and 1 base at J, leaving 5 bases unmatched. The CDR3 here is CASSYAGQGRNTEAFF. The CDR3 DNA sequence: TGTGCCAGCAGTTACGCGGGACAGGGACGGAACACTGAAGCTTTCTTT.

This chain connects TRBV7-3 to TRBJ2-5, with D perhaps matching TRBD1 (5 bases). This CDR3 is 14 amino acids long. The V end lost 4 bases, the J end lost 0 bases, and 9 bases lay between the germline ends. CDR1 is SGHTA and CDR2 is FQGTGA in the germline V gene. The CDR3: CASSSDSHQETQYF. The CDR3 nucleotides are TGTGCCAGCAGCTCAGACAGCCACCAAGAGACCCAGTACTTC.

The V and J genes are TRBV6-5 and TRBJ2-7; possible D gene TRBD2, 6 bases. The V gene lost 4 bases and the J gene lost 3 bases, with 16 bases spanning the gap. CDR3 length equals 15 residues. Germline V gene lookup returns CDR1 MNHEY and CDR2 SVGAGI. The DNA of the CDR3 is TGTGCCAGCAGTTCTTTCTCAGGGAGGAGCTACGAGCAGTACTTC. Its translation: CASSSFSGRSYEQYF.